One and the same sample provided the 21 T cell receptor beta chains below, sequenced in a study of shared clonotypes between healthy human individuals. The method was immunoSEQ multiplex PCR; TCRdb's version includes in-frame clones alone and lacks a portion of them. Of about 2.1 million clones detected, 80% to 95% appear once; the ten largest clones hold over 1.5%. Naive CD8 isolation took CD45RO-negative cells positively selected for CCR7 and excluded terminally differentiated effector memory CD45RA+ cells. Sample: naive CD8+ T cells from PBMCs. These receptors were collected from a man younger than 35 in good health. Some clones in this sample may be carry-over from other donors' samples.

This sequence joins TRBV7-9 and TRBJ2-1; tentatively, D is TRBD1 (9 bases). V lost 10 bases and J lost 6, with 16 bases in between. The CDR3 covers 13 residues. CDR1 and CDR2 (germline): SEHNR, FQNEAQ (reference sequence). CDR3 region: CATRGGQGNEQFF. The DNA for the CDR3 is TGTGCCACCCGGGGGGGACAGGGCAATGAGCAGTTCTTC.

J is TRBJ2-3 and V is TRBV7-9, with 11 bases fitting TRBD2. Germline lookup yields CDR1 SEHNR and CDR2 FQNEAQ (reference sequence). The J segment lost 1 base and the V segment lost 5 bases, leaving 5 bases of the junction unmatched. The CDR3 has 16 residues. The CDR3 is CASSGTSGIGTDTQYF. CDR3 bases: TGTGCCAGCAGCGGGACTAGCGGAATAGGCACAGATACGCAGTATTTT.

This chain links TRBV4-2 with TRBJ2-2; D may be TRBD1 or TRBD2 (5 bases each). The CDR3 is 15 residues long. Trimming left V 3 bases short and J 7 bases short, with 15 bases between. Looked up from germline, CDR1 is LGHNA and CDR2 is YNFKEQ. The CDR3 DNA reads TGTGCCAGCAGCCAGAGGGACCCCGTAAACGGGGAGCTGTTTTTT. Translated, it gives CASSQRDPVNGELFF.

V usage is TRBV29-1 and J usage is TRBJ2-7, with 7 bases matching TRBD1. Germline V gives CDR1 SQVTM, CDR2 ANQGSEA. The CDR3 totals 13 residues. V trimming: 4 bases; J trimming: 3 bases; junction bases outside the gene matches: 6. CDR3 sequence reads: CSVVGQAVYEQYF. DNA of the CDR3: TGCAGCGTTGTTGGACAGGCCGTCTACGAGCAGTACTTC.

The chain uses TRBV6-1 and TRBJ1-3; tentative D call: TRBD1 (5 bases). The CDR3 is 17 amino acids. V was clipped by 0 bases and J by 0 bases, with 12 bases between them. CDR1 and CDR2 from the germline V gene are MNHNS and SASEGT. This chain's CDR3 is CASSEAPGGSSGNTIYF. The CDR3 DNA sequence: TGTGCCAGCAGTGAAGCTCCCGGGGGTTCCTCTGGAAACACCATATATTTT.

This chain joins TRBV6-6 and TRBJ2-7, with D perhaps assigned TRBD1 or TRBD2 (5 bases each). Germline-derived CDR1 and CDR2 are MNHNY and SVGAGI (reference sequence). Deletions cut 6 bases from V and 6 bases from J, with 24 bases between. The CDR3 contains 16 residues. CDR3 in DNA: TGTGCCAGCAGAAGCATTGACGGGTTTCCGGGGCCCGAGCAGTACTTC. It specifies CASRSIDGFPGPEQYF.

The J gene is TRBJ2-5, the V gene TRBV30; tentative D call: TRBD2 (6 bases). The V gene's germline CDR1 is GTSNPN and CDR2 SVGIG (reference sequence). Trimming removed 3 bases from V and 7 bases from J, with 9 bases in between. The CDR3 consists of 11 residues. The CDR3 sequence: CAWSGGTTQYF. As DNA, the CDR3 is TGTGCCTGGAGCGGGGGAACGACCCAGTACTTC.

V and J are TRBV11-2 and TRBJ2-7; a weak D match, TRBD2 (6 bases). V shed 1 base and J shed 2 bases, with 12 bases lying between them. The CDR3 runs 15 residues. Germline V CDR1 and CDR2: SGHAT, FQNNGV. The CDR3 spells CASSLAPSATYEQYF. CDR3 sequence (DNA): TGTGCCAGCAGCTTAGCTCCTAGCGCGACCTACGAGCAGTACTTC.

This chain links TRBV7-9 with TRBJ2-6, with TRBD1 matching over 8 bases. The CDR3 extends over 18 amino acids. J gave up 0 bases and V 5 bases, and 9 bases lay outside the gene matches. Germline V gene sequence: CDR1 SEHNR, CDR2 FQNEAQ (reference sequence). The CDR3 region is CASSPPGQVYSGANVLTF. CDR3 DNA sequence: TGTGCCAGCAGCCCGCCGGGACAGGTTTACTCTGGGGCCAACGTCCTGACTTTC.

A remark on this clone: The sample contains more than one DNA sequence encoding this CDR3. The chain uses TRBV27 and TRBJ2-1; TRBD2 matches 11 bases. The junction had 8 bases not matched to a gene; V was cut back by 2 bases and J by 8 bases. The CDR3 covers 16 residues. Germline assignment: CDR1 MNHEY and CDR2 SMNVEV (reference sequence). This chain's CDR3 is CASSLGTSGIGDEQFF. In nucleotides, the CDR3 is TGTGCCAGCAGTTTAGGGACTAGCGGAATTGGGGATGAGCAGTTCTTC.

The rearrangement joins TRBV30 to TRBJ1-2; 10 nucleotides line up with TRBD1. The trim removed 0 bases at V and 4 bases at J, leaving 8 bases unmatched. This CDR3 region has 16 residues. The germline V gene encodes CDR1 GTSNPN and CDR2 SVGIG (reference sequence). CDR3 DNA: TGTGCCTGGAGTGTGATCAATCGGGACAGGGGCTATGGCTACACCTTC. Amino acid sequence: CAWSVINRDRGYGYTF.

The chain joins TRBV27 to TRBJ2-7, with 10 bases fitting TRBD1. Germline V gene data show CDR1 as MNHEY and CDR2 as SMNVEV (reference sequence). Unmatched junction bases numbered 16, after V lost 8 bases and J lost 3 bases. CDR3 size: 17 residues. CDR3 region: CASLSTHGGQGGYEQYF. CDR3 in DNA: TGTGCCAGCCTTTCCACCCACGGTGGACAGGGGGGCTACGAGCAGTACTTC.

In its sample, this clone was seen once. The gene calls are TRBV28 and TRBJ2-7, with 7 bases aligning to TRBD1. After removal of 1 base from V and 4 bases from J, the junction contained 7 bases not matched to a gene. This CDR3 has 15 residues. Germline V gene lookup returns CDR1 MDHEN and CDR2 SYDVKM. CDR3 DNA: TGTGCCAGCAGTTTATTAGGACAGGTTGTATACGAGCAGTACTTC. This codes for CASSLLGQVVYEQYF.

The chain has TRBV6-1 and TRBJ1-4; D unresolved. Deletions cut 5 bases from V and 4 bases from J, with 14 bases between. Germline values: CDR1 MNHNS, CDR2 SASEGT. CDR3 length: 15 amino acids. The CDR3 DNA sequence: TGTGCCAGCAGTCAGGACCTAGGACTTAATGAAAAACTGTTTTTT. Protein: CASSQDLGLNEKLFF.

This clone occurred once. In the same sample, other DNA sequences code for this CDR3. The rearrangement uses TRBV27 and TRBJ1-3; D gene unclear. Trimming shortened V by 5 bases and J by 4 bases, and 9 bases separated the two germline ends. The CDR3 covers 13 residues. Germline V gives CDR1 MNHEY, CDR2 SMNVEV (reference sequence). CDR3 DNA: TGTGCCAGCAGTCCGCTCGGGGGAAACACCATATATTTT. As protein: CASSPLGGNTIYF.

To note about this clone: This sample also contains other DNA sequences that code for the same CDR3. The J gene is TRBJ1-1, the V gene TRBV28; D remains unclear. CDR3 size: 13 residues. Germline V gene data show CDR1 as MDHEN and CDR2 as SYDVKM. V lost 8 bases and J lost 1, with 11 bases in between. For the CDR3, the DNA is TGTGCCAGCTTACCTAGAGAGAACACTGAAGCTTTCTTT. Protein: CASLPRENTEAFF.

The rearrangement links TRBV7-9 to TRBJ2-3, with D maybe TRBD1 (6 bases). V lost 4 bases to trimming and J lost 2 bases, with 19 bases between them. This CDR3 comprises 17 residues. Germline CDR1 and CDR2: SEHNR and FQNEAQ (reference sequence). The DNA for the CDR3 is TGTGCCAGCAGCTCGATCAGTATAGGGGGATACACAGATACGCAGTATTTT. Its translation: CASSSISIGGYTDTQYF. Full variable domain (outside the CDR3, taken from reference TRBV7-9 and TRBJ2-3): DTGVSQNPRHKITKRGQNVTFRCDPISEHNRLYWYRQTLGQGPEFLTYFQNEAQLEKSRLLSDRFSAERPKGSFSTLEIQRTEQGDSAMYLCASSSISIGGYTDTQYFGPGTRLTVL.

The chain employs TRBV4-1 and TRBJ2-2; D possibly corresponds to TRBD2 (7 bases). Germline V CDR1 and CDR2: MGHRA, YSYEKL. Trimming removed 3 bases from V and 4 bases from J, with 15 bases in between. CDR3 length equals 16 residues. DNA of the CDR3: TGCGCCAGCAGCCAGAGGGCGGGGGCGGGCACCGGGGAGCTGTTTTTT. Translating gives CASSQRAGAGTGELFF.

The J gene is TRBJ2-5, the V gene TRBV2; D gene uncertain. The V gene lost 3 bases and the J gene lost 4 bases, with 18 bases spanning the gap. Germline CDR1 and CDR2: SNHLY and FYNNEI. The CDR3 spans 16 residues. The DNA of the CDR3 is TGTGCCAGCAGTGACGGTCACACCAGGTACACAGAGACCCAGTACTTC. Amino acids: CASSDGHTRYTETQYF.

This clone was counted a few times. The V call is TRBV7-2, the J call TRBJ1-1; no definite D call. Germline assignment: CDR1 SGHTA and CDR2 FQGNSA. Trimming shortened V by 1 base and J by 1 base, and 10 bases separated the two germline ends. The CDR3 extends over 15 amino acids. The CDR3 loop reads CASSLEVAGNTEAFF. The CDR3 coding sequence is TGTGCCAGCAGCTTAGAGGTGGCTGGGAACACTGAAGCTTTCTTT.

The CDR3 is CASSALTRRGGNEQFF. CDR3 nucleotide sequence: TGTGCCAGCAGCGCCCTAACCCGTCGAGGGGGCAATGAGCAGTTCTTC. The chain recombines TRBV11-2 with TRBJ2-1; TRBD1 might be the D (6 bases). CDR1 and CDR2 from the germline V gene are SGHAT and FQNNGV. V was pared by 5 bases and J by 6 bases, with 20 bases between. The CDR3 is 16 amino acids.